A single sample gave rise to the 5 T cell receptor beta chains below, sequenced in a study of T cell changes during pregnancy in multiple sclerosis. The data were produced by immunoSEQ multiplex PCR, yet TCRdb's version contains in-frame clones alone and is incomplete. The sample lists 85,000 to 100,000 clones, more than 90% occurring once. Sequences were derived from peripheral blood, sampled in the first trimester of pregnancy. These receptors were taken from a female donor with multiple sclerosis, enrolled in a pregnancy study.

In its sample, this clone was seen once. The rearrangement joins TRBV29-1 to TRBJ1-2; no clear D gene. This CDR3 spans 13 amino acids. From germline, CDR1 is SQVTM and CDR2 ANQGSEA. V was shortened by 3 bases and J by 4 bases, with 12 bases between the two germline ends. This CDR3 is CSVEREPFYGYTF. CDR3 nucleotide sequence: TGCAGCGTTGAGCGGGAACCGTTCTATGGCTACACCTTC.

Comment on this clone: The same CDR3 can be traced to other DNA sequences in this sample. The chain uses TRBV28 and TRBJ2-3, with D perhaps matching TRBD2 (6 bases). Trimming left V 2 bases short and J 1 base short, with 7 bases between. CDR1 MDHEN and CDR2 SYDVKM come from the germline V gene. The CDR3 sequence is 14 residues long. The CDR3 loop is CASSLTGGTDTQYF. In DNA form, the CDR3 reads TGTGCCAGCAGTTTAACGGGAGGCACAGATACGCAGTATTTT.

This rearrangement joins TRBV19 to TRBJ2-5; D perhaps matches TRBD2 (5 bases). There are 13 residues in the CDR3. Trimming removed 6 bases at V and 1 base at J, with 9 bases between. Germline V lookup: CDR1 LNHDA, CDR2 SQIVND (reference sequence). The CDR3 sequence: CASRDSSQETQYF. The CDR3 DNA is TGTGCCAGTAGGGACTCGTCCCAAGAGACCCAGTACTTC.

This chain connects TRBV19 to TRBJ2-5; no clear D. Germline V gene data show CDR1 as LNHDA and CDR2 as SQIVND (reference sequence). This CDR3 has 13 amino acids. V was shortened by 5 bases and J by 4 bases, with 11 bases between the two germline ends. CDR3 region: CASSASRGETQYF. The CDR3 region has the DNA TGTGCCAGTAGTGCCTCCCGAGGAGAGACCCAGTACTTC.

This chain joins TRBV6-5 and TRBJ2-1; D remains unclear. The CDR3 length is 14 residues. The germline V and J ends were trimmed by 6 bases and 1 base, with 10 bases remaining between them. Germline V gives CDR1 MNHEY, CDR2 SVGAGI. CDR3 DNA: TGTGCCAGCAGACCGACTGAATCCTACAATGAGCAGTTCTTC. As protein: CASRPTESYNEQFF.